What follows are 30 T cell receptor beta chains derived from one specimen sequenced in a study of CD8 T cells in ankylosing spondylitis. Study-wide results and limits: Seven to nine highly homologous variants made up a TCR beta motif that seemed to typify ankylosing spondylitis blood.

These receptors lack a known antigen. TCRdb ran MiXCR on the 5' RACE reads and lists one entry per CDR3 protein. The sample yields hundreds of thousands of distinct CDR3 sequences, 15% to 20% seen once. The sample was blood, either unsorted or a sorted T cell fraction (not recorded which). These TCRs come from a male donor with ankylosing spondylitis.

This clonotype was picked up a small number of times. The chain uses TRBV20-1 and TRBJ2-3, with D possibly TRBD2 on 6 matching bases. The CDR3 sequence is 16 residues long. Germline values: CDR1 DFQATT, CDR2 SNEGSKA (reference sequence). V was cut by 6 bases and J by 0 bases, with 19 bases left in between. As DNA, the CDR3 is TGCAGTGCGGAGGTGGTACGTGCGGGGAGCACAGATACGCAGTATTTT. Encoded protein: CSAEVVRAGSTDTQYF.

The table lists this clonotype with a few counts. The chain employs TRBV6-1 and TRBJ1-6; D unclear. V gave up 5 bases and J gave up 0 bases, with 14 bases separating them. Germline CDR1 reads MNHNS; CDR2 reads SASEGT. There are 17 residues in the CDR3. This chain's CDR3 is CASSRETVSSYNSPLHF. CDR3 nucleotide sequence: TGTGCCAGCAGTCGGGAGACGGTGAGCTCCTATAATTCACCCCTCCACTTT.

This clonotype showed up just a few times. The rearrangement links TRBV7-6 to TRBJ2-2; D may be TRBD2 (5 bases). The V end lost 6 bases, the J end lost 4 bases, and 15 bases lay between the germline ends. CDR1 and CDR2 from the germline V gene are SGHVS and FNYEAQ. The CDR3 consists of 15 residues. CDR3 sequence (DNA): TGTGCCAGCAGTGGTCGGGAAGTCCCCACCGGGGAGCTGTTTTTT. Translation gives CASSGREVPTGELFF.

This chain joins TRBV6-1 and TRBJ1-2; no reliable D call. Deletions cut 6 bases from V and 12 bases from J, with 20 bases between. Germline V gene sequence: CDR1 MNHNS, CDR2 SASEGT. This CDR3 region has 13 residues. The chain's CDR3 is CASRPGVISGNTF. The CDR3 DNA sequence: TGTGCCAGCAGGCCCGGGGTCATTTCGGGAAACACCTTC.

This clonotype was detected once. The chain employs TRBV4-1 and TRBJ2-2; unclear D gene. V was trimmed by 4 bases and J by 2 bases, leaving 8 bases between them. This CDR3 has 14 amino acids. Germline V lookup: CDR1 MGHRA, CDR2 YSYEKL. Here the CDR3 reads CASSRELNTGELFF. The CDR3 nucleotides are TGCGCCAGCAGCCGAGAGCTAAACACCGGGGAGCTGTTTTTT.

The chain couples TRBV12-3 or TRBV12-4 to TRBJ1-6, with D unresolved. This CDR3 region has 11 residues. Trimming removed 6 bases at V and 13 bases at J, with 10 bases between. The CDR3, as DNA: TGTGCCAGCAGGGGGAGGGCGCCCCTCCACTTT. Translating it yields CASRGRAPLHF.

The CDR3 protein is CASSTGLTDTQYF. In nucleotides, the CDR3 is TGTGCCAGCAGTACGGGGCTGACAGATACGCAGTATTTT. The rearrangement links TRBV27 to TRBJ2-3, with D tentatively TRBD1 or TRBD2 (5 bases each). Germline CDR1 and CDR2: MNHEY and SMNVEV (reference sequence). V lost 5 bases to trimming and J lost 3 bases, with 9 bases between them. The CDR3 runs 13 residues.

This chain links TRBV4-3 with TRBJ2-1, with 10 nucleotides matching TRBD2. CDR1 and CDR2 (germline): LGHNA, YSLEER. The CDR3 is made up of 15 amino acids. V shed 4 bases and J 5 bases; nucleotides not matched to a gene: 5. CDR3 region: CASSLGLAENNEQFF. The CDR3 bases are TGCGCCAGCAGCCTAGGACTAGCGGAAAACAATGAGCAGTTCTTC.

The rearrangement joins TRBV7-9 to TRBJ2-1; 11 bases match TRBD2. The germline V gene encodes CDR1 SEHNR and CDR2 FQNEAQ (reference sequence). The CDR3 runs to 17 residues. The trim removed 1 base at V and 8 bases at J, leaving 10 bases unmatched. The CDR3 DNA reads TGTGCCAGCAGCTTAGTCCTGACTAGCGGGAAACCCCATGAGCAGTTCTTC. It encodes CASSLVLTSGKPHEQFF. Full variable domain (missing parts from reference TRBV7-9 and TRBJ2-1): DTGVSQNPRHKITKRGQNVTFRCDPISEHNRLYWYRQTLGQGPEFLTYFQNEAQLEKSRLLSDRFSAERPKGSFSTLEIQRTEQGDSAMYLCASSLVLTSGKPHEQFFGPGTRLTVL.

This clonotype was detected only a few times. The J gene is TRBJ1-3, the V gene TRBV7-9; no firm D call. Looked up from germline, CDR1 is SEHNR and CDR2 is FQNEAQ (reference sequence). This CDR3 is 15 amino acids long. V was cut by 4 bases and J by 5 bases, with 15 bases left in between. This chain's CDR3 is CASSSALGIRNTIYF. Here the CDR3 DNA reads TGTGCCAGCAGCTCCGCCTTAGGGATCCGAAACACCATATATTTT.

This chain joins TRBV4-2 and TRBJ1-6; TRBD1 aligns across 9 bases. CDR1 is LGHNA and CDR2 is YNFKEQ in the germline V gene. V was pared by 4 bases and J by 10 bases, with 11 bases of the junction left unmatched. The CDR3 runs to 16 residues. CDR3 nucleotides: TGTGCCAGCAGCCCCCTCGGAGGGACAGGGAAATCACCCCTCCACTTT. Its translation: CASSPLGGTGKSPLHF.

This clonotype has just a few counts. The chain joins TRBV2 to TRBJ1-2; D unresolved. CDR3 size: 17 residues. V lost 5 bases, J lost 5 bases, and 24 bases lay in between. CDR1 is SNHLY, CDR2 FYNNEI, per germline. The CDR3 is CASSSRQSGVVGYGYTF. Here the CDR3 DNA reads TGTGCCAGCAGTTCCCGGCAATCCGGAGTAGTAGGGTATGGCTACACCTTC. Full variable domain (outside the CDR3, taken from reference TRBV2 and TRBJ1-2): EPEVTQTPSHQVTQMGQEVILRCVPISNHLYFYWYRQILGQKVEFLVSFYNNEISEKSEIFDDQFSVERPDGSNFTLKIRSTKLEDSAMYFCASSSRQSGVVGYGYTFGSGTRLTVV.

This sequence joins TRBV10-3 and TRBJ1-1; D remains unclear. The germline CDR1 and CDR2 sequences are ENHRY and SYGVKD. This CDR3 has 13 residues. V was pared by 8 bases and J by 4 bases, with 14 bases between. CDR3 nucleotide sequence: TGTGCCATCTCGTACGACAAAAGCACTGAAGCTTTCTTT. Translated, it gives CAISYDKSTEAFF.

This clonotype has a handful of counts. The chain is built from TRBV19 and TRBJ1-5; D unclear. The CDR3 contains 13 residues. The V end was cut by 0 bases, the J end by 5 bases, with 5 bases between. Germline V gene sequence: CDR1 LNHDA, CDR2 SQIVND (reference sequence). CDR3 nucleotides: TGTGCCAGTAGTATAGATCTGGATCAGCCCCAGCATTTT. Translating gives CASSIDLDQPQHF. The variable domain in full, completed from reference TRBV19 and TRBJ1-5, reads DGGITQSPKYLFRKEGQNVTLSCEQNLNHDAMYWYRQDPGQGLRLIYYSQIVNDFQKGDIAEGYSVSREKKESFPLTVTSAQKNPTAFYLCASSIDLDQPQHFGDGTRLSIL.

This clonotype has just a few counts. The rearrangement joins TRBV6-1 to TRBJ2-2, with D possibly TRBD1 on 6 matching bases. The CDR3 has 13 amino acids. CDR1 and CDR2 from the germline V gene are MNHNS and SASEGT. Trimming cost V 6 bases and J 4 bases, with 9 bases left between them. As DNA, the CDR3 is TGTGCCAGCAGGGCCAGGGGCACCGGGGAGCTGTTTTTT. This translates into CASRARGTGELFF.

The V and J genes are TRBV30 and TRBJ2-7; D possibly corresponds to TRBD2 (7 bases). Trimming took off 3 bases at V and 4 bases at J, with 13 bases between the two ends. Germline V gene data show CDR1 as GTSNPN and CDR2 as SVGIG (reference sequence). The CDR3 consists of 13 residues. The CDR3 sequence is CAWRRGGIYEQYF. The CDR3 DNA is TGTGCCTGGAGAAGGGGGGGCATTTACGAGCAGTACTTC. The entire variable domain, with the rest obtained from reference TRBV30 and TRBJ2-7, is as follows: SQTIHQWPATLVQPVGSPLSLECTVEGTSNPNLYWYRQAAGRGLQLLFYSVGIGQISSEVPQNLSASRPQDRQFILSSKKLLLSDSGFYLCAWRRGGIYEQYFGPGTRLTVT.

The chain is built from TRBV11-2 and TRBJ1-1; TRBD1 matches 7 bases. Germline trimming cut 5 bases from V and 5 bases from J; bases unmatched to any gene: 8. Germline V CDR1 and CDR2: SGHAT, FQNNGV. The CDR3 is made up of 14 amino acids. The CDR3 DNA sequence: TGTGCCAGCAGCCACACAACAGGGGTTACTGAAGCTTTCTTT. It codes for CASSHTTGVTEAFF.

The chain combines TRBV6-2 or TRBV6-3 with TRBJ2-3, with 8 bases identical to TRBD2. The ends lost 1 base at V and 4 bases at J; junction bases unmatched: 4. Germline V gene sequence: CDR1 MNHEY, CDR2 SVGEGT. This CDR3 is 15 amino acids long. In DNA form, the CDR3 reads TGTGCCAGCAGTTACTTGAGGACTAGCCCAGATACGCAGTATTTT. Translated: CASSYLRTSPDTQYF.

The table lists this clonotype with a few counts. The genes are TRBV9 and TRBJ2-3; tentative D call: TRBD1 (5 bases). Germline CDR1 reads SGDLS; CDR2 reads YYNGEE. V gave up 4 bases and J gave up 3 bases, with 18 bases separating them. The CDR3 length is 16 residues. CDR3 protein: CASSPEAGFGTDTQYF. The CDR3 bases are TGTGCCAGCAGCCCAGAGGCAGGGTTTGGTACAGATACGCAGTATTTT.

This clonotype was seen a handful of times. The chain joins TRBV9 to TRBJ2-4; D may correspond to TRBD1 or TRBD2 (5 bases each). V lost 4 bases to trimming and J lost 3 bases, with 14 bases between them. The V gene's germline CDR1 is SGDLS and CDR2 YYNGEE. This CDR3 has 15 amino acids. This CDR3 is CASSPTWGNKNIQYF. The DNA for the CDR3 is TGTGCCAGCAGCCCAACATGGGGGAACAAAAACATTCAGTACTTC.

This clonotype showed up just a few times. This rearrangement joins TRBV27 to TRBJ1-6; D gene ambiguous. Deletions cut 2 bases from V and 10 bases from J, with 12 bases between. Germline V gives CDR1 MNHEY, CDR2 SMNVEV (reference sequence). The CDR3 has 14 residues. This CDR3 reads CASSLDSSVSPLHF. The CDR3 DNA is TGTGCCAGCAGTTTAGACTCCTCAGTCTCACCCCTCCACTTT.

This clonotype was found once. This chain links TRBV11-2 with TRBJ1-1; maybe TRBD1 (6 bases). Germline lookup yields CDR1 SGHAT and CDR2 FQNNGV. The CDR3 consists of 16 residues. The V end lost 6 bases, the J end lost 1 base, and 18 bases lay between the germline ends. This CDR3 reads CASRTRNRAANTEAFF. CDR3 DNA sequence: TGTGCCAGCAGAACTAGGAACAGGGCGGCGAACACTGAAGCTTTCTTT.

This clonotype appeared many times. The chain combines TRBV29-1 with TRBJ2-3; D is undetermined. Germline CDR1 SQVTM, CDR2 ANQGSEA. The CDR3 is made up of 11 amino acids. V dropped 5 bases and J dropped 3 bases, with 6 bases sitting between them. The CDR3 DNA follows: TGCAGCGTTCCGCGAACAGATACGCAGTATTTT. The encoded protein is CSVPRTDTQYF.

This clonotype turned up a few times. The chain recombines TRBV30 with TRBJ2-7, with D uncertain. V was pared by 3 bases and J by 6 bases, with 12 bases between. This CDR3 has 12 amino acids. CDR1 and CDR2 from the germline V gene are GTSNPN and SVGIG (reference sequence). In DNA, the CDR3 is TGTGCCTGGAGCGATACAAGCTCCGAGCAGTACTTC. Residues: CAWSDTSSEQYF.

This chain links TRBV9 with TRBJ2-3, with 14 bases fitting TRBD2. This CDR3 is 15 amino acids long. The V gene end was trimmed by 2 bases and the J gene end by 6 bases; junction bases not matched to a gene: 2. Looked up from germline, CDR1 is SGDLS and CDR2 is YYNGEE. CDR3 residues: CASSVRLAGGDTQYF. In DNA, the CDR3 is TGTGCCAGCAGCGTCAGACTAGCGGGAGGGGATACGCAGTATTTT.

This chain links TRBV29-1 with TRBJ1-1; a possible D gene is TRBD1 (5 bases). This CDR3 has 17 residues. Trimming left V 2 bases short and J 2 bases short, with 21 bases between. CDR1 is SQVTM, CDR2 ANQGSEA, per germline. CDR3 coding DNA: TGCAGCGTTGAACCCGGGGCCCCTGATAGGGGCAACACTGAAGCTTTCTTT. Encoded protein: CSVEPGAPDRGNTEAFF. Together with reference TRBV29-1 and TRBJ1-1, the CDR3 gives the full variable domain: SAVISQKPSRDICQRGTSLTIQCQVDSQVTMMFWYRQQPGQSLTLIATANQGSEATYESGFVIDKFPISRPNLTFSTLTVSNMSPEDSSIYLCSVEPGAPDRGNTEAFFGQGTRLTVV.

V and J are TRBV7-2 and TRBJ2-2; 11 bases fit TRBD2. The CDR3 sequence is 13 residues long. Germline CDR1 is SGHTA and CDR2 is FQGNSA. The ends lost 5 bases at V and 13 bases at J; junction bases unmatched: 6. The CDR3 sequence: CASSDPGLAALFF. CDR3 DNA sequence: TGTGCCAGCAGCGACCCGGGACTAGCGGCGCTGTTTTTT.

The V call is TRBV7-2, the J call TRBJ2-1; tentative D call: TRBD2 (5 bases). The CDR3 runs to 15 residues. The germline CDR1 and CDR2 sequences are SGHTA and FQGNSA. V was shortened by 3 bases and J by 7 bases, with 16 bases between the two germline ends. CDR3 in DNA: TGTGCCAGCAGCTTCGGAGCGGCAGCTTCGAATGAGCAGTTCTTC. Protein sequence: CASSFGAAASNEQFF.

This clonotype was seen more than once but under ten times. V usage is TRBV29-1 and J usage is TRBJ1-2, with 8 bases fitting TRBD1. Trimming took 7 bases from V and 0 from J; bases not matched to a gene: 13. CDR1 and CDR2 from the germline V gene are SQVTM and ANQGSEA. The CDR3 is 16 residues long. The CDR3 sequence is CSEGRHQQGANYGYTF. For the CDR3, the DNA is TGCAGCGAGGGACGCCACCAACAGGGGGCTAACTATGGCTACACCTTC.

The chain combines TRBV20-1 with TRBJ1-1; D remains unclear. V shed 6 bases and J shed 3 bases, with 8 bases lying between them. CDR1 and CDR2 from the germline V gene are DFQATT and SNEGSKA (reference sequence). The CDR3 sequence is 11 residues long. The CDR3 region has the DNA TGCAGTGCCACTCTCGACACTGAAGCTTTCTTT. Translating it yields CSATLDTEAFF.